This TCR beta chain was captured by sequencing in a study of cytomegalovirus exposure and HLA in healthy donors (dated by TCRdb to about 2017). Study-level background: An earlier analysis of roughly 500 of the donors reported over 250 Gb of sequence data and 100 million to 120 million unique TCR beta sequences obtained from approximately 180 million T cells. Roughly 300 gigabases of sequencing data and around 80 million unique TCR sequences made up an early release that covered nearly 650 HLA-typed donors. The genetic ancestry cluster associated with self-reported Caucasian donors included roughly 84% of the roughly 360 genotyped donors. The aim of the study was to test whether cataloging public T cell receptors could identify signatures of past pathogen exposure. Using immunosequencing, the study profiled T cell repertoires from 500 to 800 subjects and related those repertoires to cytomegalovirus serostatus. A separate validation cohort of about 110 different subjects was used in addition to the roughly 670-subject first cohort. High-throughput TCR immunosequencing, statistical association of individual TCRs with disease status, and machine learning were combined to predict cytomegalovirus infection status. A later analysis re-analyzed previously published TCR beta repertoires from 550 to 700 donors and added high-resolution HLA genotyping to study TCR occurrence patterns. In the later analysis, no new phenotypic data were used to find candidate immune exposures; instead, reliance was placed on TCR beta sequences and their occurrence across donors. To decide whether each TCR beta V gene segment behaved as functional or pseudogenic, an earlier analysis of approximately 600 of the donors relied on high-throughput TCR beta sequencing. Donor age, sex, ethnicity and CMV serostatus were compiled together with the repertoire data. A later genetic analysis took genome-wide SNP genotypes for about 55% of the 666 donors and used that subset as a discovery cohort. All discovery cohort repertoires had been generated on a single sequencing platform. Class I and class II HLA loci were covered by the typing at four-digit resolution. Typing coverage differed by locus: A, B, C, DRB1 and DQB1 were typed in about 620-640 donors, DQA1 in roughly 510, DPA1 in around 600, and DPB1 in approximately 450. Because of strong linkage in the cohort, 4 to 6 DR-DQ haplotypes were treated as single units for association and clustering. Among over 350 genotyped donors of the cohort, an average of approximately 230,000 unique TCR beta nucleotide sequences were sequenced per donor, 15% to 20% of them non-productive.

V was cut back by 4 bases and J by 10 bases, leaving a gap of 15 bases between them. The germline V gene gives CDR1 as SGHTS and CDR2 as YDEGEE. The CDR3 goes from the cysteine to the phenylalanine over 13 residues. Only CDR3 DNA remains: 39 bases, in frame from the first base. In total, roughly 670 healthy bone marrow donors made up the cohort. At the time of sampling, every cohort member was nominally healthy, though immune exposures that went unrecorded were likely present. The donor was CMV seronegative and was included in the group of about 400 seronegative cohort members. Every donor gave a peripheral blood sample, and the peripheral blood mononuclear cells from that sample were used for TCR beta sequencing. The Qiagen DNeasy Blood Extraction Kit was used to extract genomic DNA from the blood cell samples. The library was obtained by the immunoSEQ multiplex PCR assay. For the multiplex PCR, a mixture combining 60 forward primers for TCR Vbeta segments and 13 reverse primers for TCR Jbeta segments was used. A multiplex PCR assay on genomic DNA amplified the CDR3 region of rearranged TCR beta genes. The amplified TCR beta libraries were sequenced on the Illumina HiSeq System as 87-base-pair reads. The study's processing was this. A later analysis tallied 75 million to 95 million unique TCR beta chains across the 700 or so repertoires, and approximately 12 million of those chains were shared by two or more donors. To remove PCR and sequencing errors, raw reads were error-corrected and collapsed into unique sequences using a nearest-neighbor algorithm that merged closely related sequences. Alignment of CDR3 sequences to IMGT reference sequences was used to assign V, D and J gene segments. For a sequence to be retained, a match of at least six nucleotides was required to both a V gene segment and a J gene segment. A rearrangement counted as productive if the CDR3 had no stop codons and remained in frame with V and J, and every other rearrangement counted as non-productive. CDR3 was defined by IMGT convention, running from the second conserved V-encoded cysteine to the conserved J-encoded phenylalanine. The earlier analysis of 587 of the donors excluded sequences that lacked an unambiguous match to a single V gene segment. In an earlier analysis of more than 500 of the donors, a V segment was called functional when productive rearrangements were above 56.7%, and segregating when the standard deviation between donors exceeded 5%. A statistical classification framework was built to diagnose cytomegalovirus status from the catalog of TCR beta chain sequences. In a later analysis, TCR nucleotide sequences were compared against IMGT/GENE-DB human TR gene sequences so that V and J genes could be assigned. Using the TCRdist pipeline, a later analysis assigned CDR3 sequences along with most-parsimonious VDJ recombination scenarios. A later analysis defined each TCR beta chain by its CDR3 amino acid sequence plus V-gene family, and excluded reads lacking a unique V-gene family. To address suspected cross-contamination and a sequencing artifact, a later analysis removed 592 highly shared, low-generation-probability nucleotide sequences. In a later analysis, a clonal expansion index was calculated for each public chain from normalized within-repertoire ranks of inferred template counts. A later analysis computed generation probabilities with a VDJ recombination model fitted to out-of-frame rearrangements, and checked the results against IGoR. In a later analysis, TCR-TCR, TCR-HLA and TCR-CMV co-occurrence was scored with hypergeometric tests, and a repertoire-size bias correction was applied to TCR pairs. A later analysis estimated false discovery rates by permuting HLA or CMV assignments 20 times. A later analysis grouped co-occurring TCRs with DBSCAN, adding TCRdist sequence similarity when clustering within HLA-allele-positive subsets. For co-occurrence clustering, repertoires with fewer than 30,000 or more than 120,000 public chains were excluded, along with about five repertoires with anomalous nucleotide sharing. TCRdb's version of the immuneACCESS table is confined to in-frame rearrangements and falls short of the full clone set. An unresolved V gene accounts for under half of the shortfall where checked; the remainder is of unknown origin. Clone size and V and J calls were adopted from that table, with D and trimming inferred from the DNA. This sample lists about 160,000 clones; roughly 77% were detected once. The top ten hold about 2.1% of the sample.

Note on this clone: The specificity of this receptor is unknown. No much larger clone exists at a distance of one base, and base qualities are not known.

What the research found in general, with its limitations: The earlier analysis of 587 of the donors excluded some 15 rarely observed V segments, including chromosome 9 orphons, because counts were too low. Across donors, most TCR sequences were observed very rarely, whereas some public TCRs were present in many individuals. A group of highly shared sequence variants was considered likely to be a technical artifact of the sequencing pipeline. Linkage disequilibrium might explain the correlated functional status among segregating V segments, but an unknown experimental factor could not be ruled out. HLA typing was unavailable for some donors at each locus, so association tests used only the typed subset. Immune exposure information for the cohort was limited to CMV serostatus. The cohort was sequenced for TCR beta chains only, and without alpha or paired-chain data the features that could be detected were limited. According to a later genetic analysis, donors in an Asian-associated ancestry cluster had fewer N-insertions in productive TCRs than the approximately 610-donor mean. Roughly uniform sequencing depth across donors was assumed in presence/absence analyses, although this assumption may not hold. A later analysis associated some 17,000 TCR beta sequences with specific HLA alleles at a false discovery rate of 0.05. The 87-base-pair reads could not distinguish some IMGT-functional V segments, including TRBV6-2 and TRBV6-3, so those segments were excluded. Compared with equally common non-associated chains, HLA-associated TCR beta chains in a later analysis were more clonally expanded and had lower generation probabilities. V-gene and J-gene trimming of TCR beta chains was associated with a missense DCLRE1C variant in a later genetic analysis, and the association was replicated in an independent cohort. In a later analysis, several top co-occurrence clusters were reported to appear linked to parvovirus B19, influenza, CMV and Epstein-Barr virus. A further reported finding was that TCR beta sequences accurately predicted the HLA-A and HLA-B alleles for most subjects in the first cohort. Cytomegalovirus status was reported to be diagnosed by the classifier with high specificity and sensitivity in both the original and validation cohorts. Most CMV-associated TCR beta chains appeared to be HLA-restricted in a later analysis, and the HLA associations seemed to be driven largely by CMV exposure. In vitro tests confirmed that a few of the cytomegalovirus-associated TCR beta chains recognize cytomegalovirus antigens. The authors suggested that the approach could potentially be generalized to other disease states and immunological phenotypes. In a later analysis, the rate of TCR association differed among HLA loci, with DRB1 alleles having the most associated TCRs and HLA-C alleles having the fewest. The study listed 164 TCR beta chains as associated with cytomegalovirus. Assigning TCR associations to individual alleles was difficult when HLA alleles, especially DR and DQ, strongly co-occurred. An earlier analysis of 587 of the donors showed that most TCR beta V segments appeared in productive rearrangements either about 87% or about 30% of the time, which broadly matched IMGT annotations.

Here the chain combines TRBV5-8 and TRBJ1-5; no D gene can be assigned with confidence. Input material: PBMCs. This clonotype was obtained from a woman under 30 in good health and CMV-seronegative. The nucleotides read TGTGCCAGCAGCCGAAGACTTGGTGGCCCCCAGCATTTT. This sequence encodes CASSRRLGGPQHF.